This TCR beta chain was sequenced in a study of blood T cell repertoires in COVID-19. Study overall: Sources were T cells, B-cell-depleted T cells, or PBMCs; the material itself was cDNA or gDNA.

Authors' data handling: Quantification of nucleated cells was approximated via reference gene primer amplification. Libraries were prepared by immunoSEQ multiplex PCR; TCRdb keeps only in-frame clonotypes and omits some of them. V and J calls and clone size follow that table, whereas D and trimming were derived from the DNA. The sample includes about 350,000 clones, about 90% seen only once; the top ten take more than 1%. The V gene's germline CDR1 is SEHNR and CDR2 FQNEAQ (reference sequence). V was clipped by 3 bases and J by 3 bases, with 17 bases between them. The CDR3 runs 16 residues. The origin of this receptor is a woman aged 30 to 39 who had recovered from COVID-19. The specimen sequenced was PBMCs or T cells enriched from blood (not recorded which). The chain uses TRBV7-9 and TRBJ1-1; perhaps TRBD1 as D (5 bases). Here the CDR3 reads CASSFRVGGADTEAFF. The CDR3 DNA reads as TGTGCCAGCAGCTTCAGGGTTGGTGGGGCTGACACTGAAGCTTTCTTT.